The present entry profiles one T cell receptor beta chain with its context. Its cognate antigen is unknown. Germline lookup yields CDR1 ENHRY and CDR2 SYGVKD. The junction had 9 bases not matched to a gene; V was cut back by 10 bases and J by 3 bases. This CDR3 region has 13 residues. TCRdb passed the RT-PCR reads through MiXCR, listing each CDR3 protein once. The sample records roughly 500,000 distinct CDR3 sequences, 25% being singletons. The sample belongs to a study of response to subunit inactivated influenza vaccine. Study conclusions and caveats: T cells newly recruited by each seasonal influenza vaccination are few, the authors suggested.

The source of this sequence is a man aged 50-59 years who received an inactivated influenza vaccine. The sequences come from CD4+ T cells sorted from PBMCs, collected roughly 5 days after vaccination. The chain combines TRBV10-3 with TRBJ2-7; 7 nucleotides align to TRBD1. The CDR3 protein is CATERGTDYEQYF. The CDR3, as DNA: TGTGCCACTGAACGAGGGACAGACTACGAGCAGTACTTC.